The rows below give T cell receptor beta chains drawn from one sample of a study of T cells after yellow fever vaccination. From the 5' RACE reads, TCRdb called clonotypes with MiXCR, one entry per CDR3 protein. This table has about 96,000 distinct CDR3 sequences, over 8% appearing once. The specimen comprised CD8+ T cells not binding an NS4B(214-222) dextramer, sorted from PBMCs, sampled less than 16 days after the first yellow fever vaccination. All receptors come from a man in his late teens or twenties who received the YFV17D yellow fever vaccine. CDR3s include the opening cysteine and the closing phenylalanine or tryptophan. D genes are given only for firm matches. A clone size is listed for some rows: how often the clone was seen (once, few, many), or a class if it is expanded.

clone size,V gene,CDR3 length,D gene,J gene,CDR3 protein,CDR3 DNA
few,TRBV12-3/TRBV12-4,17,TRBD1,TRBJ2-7,CASSLGRIGQVEVEQYF,TGTGCCAGCAGTTTAGGGCGGATTGGACAGGTAGAGGTCGAGCAGTACTTC
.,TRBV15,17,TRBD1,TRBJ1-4,CATSRPRTGGQGEKLFF,TGTGCCACCAGCAGACCAAGAACAGGGGGCCAAGGCGAAAAACTGTTTTTT
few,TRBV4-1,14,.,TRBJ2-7,CTSSQLESAKEQYF,TGTACCAGCAGCCAGCTCGAGTCGGCGAAAGAGCAGTACTTC
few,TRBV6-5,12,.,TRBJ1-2,CASTPAGGGYTF,TGTGCCAGCACCCCAGCGGGCGGCGGCTACACCTTC
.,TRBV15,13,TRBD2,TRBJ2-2,CAVGGENTGELFF,TGTGCCGTGGGGGGGGAGAACACCGGGGAGCTGTTTTTT
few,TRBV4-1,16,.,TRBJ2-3,CASSQILTFGTDTQYF,TGCGCCAGCAGCCAAATTCTGACCTTTGGCACAGATACGCAGTATTTT
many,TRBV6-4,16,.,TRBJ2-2,CASSDSIGVDTGELFF,TGTGCCAGCAGTGACTCGATTGGGGTTGACACCGGGGAGCTGTTTTTT
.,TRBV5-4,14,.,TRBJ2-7,CASSLSGPLVEQYF,TGTGCCAGCAGCTTAAGCGGACCCCTAGTCGAGCAGTACTTC
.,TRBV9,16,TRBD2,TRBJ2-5,CASSPGLAGAQETQYF,TGTGCCAGCAGCCCCGGACTAGCGGGGGCCCAAGAGACCCAGTACTTC
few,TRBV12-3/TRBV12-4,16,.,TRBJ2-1,CASSHDSASSYNEQFF,TGTGCCAGCAGTCATGACAGCGCCAGCTCCTACAATGAGCAGTTCTTC
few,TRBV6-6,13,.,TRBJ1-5,CASSPASNQPQHF,TGTGCCAGCAGTCCCGCTAGCAATCAGCCCCAGCATTTT
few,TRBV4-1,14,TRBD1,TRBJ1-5,CASSPQGGNQPQHF,TGCGCCAGCAGCCCGCAGGGGGGCAATCAGCCCCAGCATTTT
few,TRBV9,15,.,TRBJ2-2,CASSVEDRRSGELFF,TGTGCCAGCAGCGTAGAAGACAGGAGGAGCGGGGAGCTGTTTTTT
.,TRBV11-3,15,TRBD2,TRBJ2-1,CASSLSGGAINEQFF,TGTGCCAGCAGCCTTAGCGGGGGGGCGATTAATGAGCAGTTCTTC
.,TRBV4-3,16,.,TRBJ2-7,CASSQDSRARMDEQYF,TGCGCCAGCAGCCAAGATAGCAGGGCCAGAATGGACGAGCAGTACTTC
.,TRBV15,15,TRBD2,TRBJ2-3,CATSSSGGAVDTQYF,TGTGCCACCAGCAGTAGCGGGGGGGCCGTAGATACGCAGTATTTT
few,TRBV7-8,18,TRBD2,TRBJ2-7,CASSTRTSGEGYSYEQYF,TGTGCCAGCAGCACCCGGACTAGCGGGGAGGGCTACTCCTACGAGCAGTACTTC
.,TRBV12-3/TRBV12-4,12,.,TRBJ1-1,CASTAMNTEAFF,TGTGCCAGCACGGCGATGAACACTGAAGCTTTCTTT
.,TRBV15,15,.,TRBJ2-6,CATSGDSSGANVLTF,TGTGCCACCAGCGGAGACAGCTCTGGGGCCAACGTCCTGACTTTC
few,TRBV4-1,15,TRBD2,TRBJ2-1,CASSRLSGEYNEQFF,TGCGCCAGCAGCCGACTTAGCGGGGAGTACAATGAGCAGTTCTTC
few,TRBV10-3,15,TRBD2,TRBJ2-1,CAISESLAGANEQFF,TGTGCCATCAGTGAGTCTTTAGCGGGGGCCAATGAGCAGTTCTTC
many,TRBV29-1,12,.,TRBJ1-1,CSVGRMNTEAFF,TGCAGCGTGGGGCGCATGAACACTGAAGCTTTCTTT
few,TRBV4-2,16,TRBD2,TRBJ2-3,CASSQASGGFSDTQYF,TGTGCCAGCAGCCAAGCTAGCGGGGGATTTTCAGATACGCAGTATTTT
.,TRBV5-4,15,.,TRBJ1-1,CASSLETAMNTEAFF,TGTGCCAGCAGCTTGGAAACAGCGATGAACACTGAAGCTTTCTTT